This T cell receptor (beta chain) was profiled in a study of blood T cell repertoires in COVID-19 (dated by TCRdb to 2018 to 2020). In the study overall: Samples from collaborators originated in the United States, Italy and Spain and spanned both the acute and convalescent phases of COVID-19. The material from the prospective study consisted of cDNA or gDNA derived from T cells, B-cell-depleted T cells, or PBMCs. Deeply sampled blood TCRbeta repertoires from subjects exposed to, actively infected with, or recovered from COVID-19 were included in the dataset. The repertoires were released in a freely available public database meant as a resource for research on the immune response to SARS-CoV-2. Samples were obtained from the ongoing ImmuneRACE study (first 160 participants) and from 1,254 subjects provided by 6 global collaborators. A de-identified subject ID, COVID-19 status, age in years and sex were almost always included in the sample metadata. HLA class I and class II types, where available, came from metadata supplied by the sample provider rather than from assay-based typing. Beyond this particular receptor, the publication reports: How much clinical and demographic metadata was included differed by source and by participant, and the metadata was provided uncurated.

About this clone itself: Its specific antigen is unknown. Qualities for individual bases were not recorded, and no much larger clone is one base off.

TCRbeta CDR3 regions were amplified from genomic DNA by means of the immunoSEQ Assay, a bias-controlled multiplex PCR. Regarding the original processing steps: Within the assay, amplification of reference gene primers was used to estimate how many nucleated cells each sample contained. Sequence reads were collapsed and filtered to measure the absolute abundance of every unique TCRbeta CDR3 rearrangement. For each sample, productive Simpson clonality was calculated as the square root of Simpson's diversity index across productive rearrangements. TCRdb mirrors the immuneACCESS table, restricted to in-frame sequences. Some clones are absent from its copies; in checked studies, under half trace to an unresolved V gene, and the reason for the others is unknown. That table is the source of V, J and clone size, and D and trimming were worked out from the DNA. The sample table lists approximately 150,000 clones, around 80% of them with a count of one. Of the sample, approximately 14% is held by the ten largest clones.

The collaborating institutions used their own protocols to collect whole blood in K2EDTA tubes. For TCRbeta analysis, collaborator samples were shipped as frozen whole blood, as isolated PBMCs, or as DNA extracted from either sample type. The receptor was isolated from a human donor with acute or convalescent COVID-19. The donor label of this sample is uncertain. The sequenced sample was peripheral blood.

The CDR3: CASSVNRAQWGEAFF. The nucleotides read TGTGCCAGCAGCGTAAACAGGGCGCAATGGGGTGAAGCTTTCTTT. Recombination connected TRBV11-2 to TRBJ1-1, with TRBD1 tentatively as D gene (6 bases match). Looking up the germline V gene yields CDR1 SGHAT and CDR2 FQNNGV. The CDR3, cysteine through phenylalanine, is 15 amino acids long. The entry retains the CDR3 DNA only, 45 bases that are in frame from base 1. Trimming removed 5 bases from V and 7 bases from J, leaving 20 bases between the germline ends.